This TCR beta chain comes out of a study of T cell responses to AZD1222 COVID-19 vaccine. This clone was picked up one time. What it recognizes is unknown. The CDR3 extends over 15 amino acids. CDR1 and CDR2 from the germline V gene are LGHNA and YSLEER. Trimming removed 0 bases at V and 4 bases at J, with 12 bases between. Method: immunoSEQ multiplex PCR; TCRdb's copy keeps in-frame clones and lacks some. The repertoire holds roughly 100,000 clones, with roughly 80% as singletons. Study-wide results and caveats: Repertoire sampling occurred only after the peak T cell response. There were vaccine-associated CD4 TCRs across spike, dominant at 160-218 and 743-854. Close to half of all spike-specific TCRs reportedly target regions of the variants that are unmutated. Spike-specific TCR repertoires showed rising breadth and depth after two AZD1222 doses.

Sequenced material: peripheral blood, taken on day 0 of AZD1222 vaccination. The clonotype originates from an adult in good health. The gene calls are TRBV4-3 and TRBJ1-2; D is undetermined. The CDR3 loop is CASSQDMLVGYGYTF. CDR3 in DNA: TGCGCCAGCAGCCAAGATATGCTTGTCGGCTATGGCTACACCTTC.